This section outlines one T cell receptor (beta chain) sequence together with its context. These data come from a study of radiotherapy plus CTLA-4 blockade in lung cancer. TCRdb's copy holds only in-frame clones and misses some; the assay was immunoSEQ multiplex PCR. The repertoire holds some 60,000 clones, approximately 80% seen once, with 16% in the top ten. V was trimmed by 9 bases and J by 2 bases, leaving 20 bases between them. From germline, CDR1 is LNHDA and CDR2 SQIVND (reference sequence). This CDR3 comprises 16 residues. Here the sequenced sample was peripheral blood, taken from a patient treated with radiotherapy plus ipilimumab. This receptor was obtained from a human donor with non-small cell lung cancer who had a complete response to radiotherapy plus ipilimumab. The chain employs TRBV19 and TRBJ1-5; no definite D call. In DNA form, the CDR3 reads TGTGCCAGCCGGGGAGTGGGCCGCATGGGCAATCAGCCCCAGCATTTT. Translating gives CASRGVGRMGNQPQHF.